The clone carrying this TCR beta chain has only a few counts. Its specificity is not known. The investigators sampled blood at baseline, at cycle 4 day 1, and at cycle 7 day 1. Clones were sequenced by immunoSEQ multiplex PCR, and TCRdb holds only the in-frame ones, with some missing. Counted here are 30,000 to 45,000 clones, approximately 78% occurring once; the ten biggest clones make up less than 2%. Trimming cost V 2 bases and J 1 base, with 0 bases left between them. The CDR3 is 12 amino acids. CDR1 and CDR2 (germline): SGDLS, YYNGEE. The sample originates from a study of OX40 agonist ivuxolimab in advanced cancers. General observations from the study: On average, CD8+ T cells had more expanded clones than CD4+.

The specimen comprised CD4+ or CD8+ T cells sorted from blood, sampled in a trial of the OX40 agonist ivuxolimab. This clonotype was obtained from an adult with an advanced solid tumor such as melanoma, head and neck, liver or kidney cancer. The chain recombines TRBV9 with TRBJ2-2, with D hard to call. CDR3 in amino acids: CASSVNTGELFF. The CDR3 bases are TGTGCCAGCAGCGTGAACACCGGGGAGCTGTTTTTT.